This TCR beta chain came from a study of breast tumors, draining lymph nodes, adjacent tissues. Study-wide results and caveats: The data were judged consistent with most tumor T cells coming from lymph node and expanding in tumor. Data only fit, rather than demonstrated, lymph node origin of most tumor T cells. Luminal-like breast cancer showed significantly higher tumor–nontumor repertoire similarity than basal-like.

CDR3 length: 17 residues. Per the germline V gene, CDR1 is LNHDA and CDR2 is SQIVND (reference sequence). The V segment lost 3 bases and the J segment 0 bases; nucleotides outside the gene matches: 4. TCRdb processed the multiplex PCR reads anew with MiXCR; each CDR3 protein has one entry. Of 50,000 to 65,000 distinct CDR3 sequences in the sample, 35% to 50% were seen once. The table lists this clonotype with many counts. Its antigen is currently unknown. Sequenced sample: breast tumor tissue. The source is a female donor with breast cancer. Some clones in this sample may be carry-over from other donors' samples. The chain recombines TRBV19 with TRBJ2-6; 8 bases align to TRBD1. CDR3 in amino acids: CASSIDRGSSGANVLTF. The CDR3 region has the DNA TGTGCCAGTAGTATCGACAGGGGTAGCTCTGGGGCCAACGTCCTGACTTTC. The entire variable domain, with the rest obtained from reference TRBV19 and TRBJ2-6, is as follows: DGGITQSPKYLFRKEGQNVTLSCEQNLNHDAMYWYRQDPGQGLRLIYYSQIVNDFQKGDIAEGYSVSREKKESFPLTVTSAQKNPTAFYLCASSIDRGSSGANVLTFGAGSRLTVL.